Given below is one TCR beta chain in context. The data are from a study of blood T cell repertoires in COVID-19. Across the study: Specimens from acute and convalescent COVID-19 originated in the United States, Italy and Spain.

V was cut by 6 bases and J by 2 bases, with 23 bases left in between. Germline V CDR1 and CDR2: LNHDA, SQIVND (reference sequence). The CDR3 length is 18 residues. As originally analysed: Reference gene primer amplification gave nucleated cell count estimates. Profiling relied on immunoSEQ multiplex PCR, and the TCRdb table lists in-frame clones only, not all of them. V and J calls and clone size follow that table, whereas D and trimming were derived from the DNA. Counted here are about 56,000 clones, around 80% occurring once; the ten biggest clones make up about an eighth. The sequenced material came from peripheral blood. The sequence was obtained from an elderly woman with acute or convalescent COVID-19. This chain connects TRBV19 to TRBJ1-5; D not resolved. The CDR3 DNA follows: TGTGCCAGTAGCTACAGCGCAGTTACCTATAGCGGCAATCAGCCCCAGCATTTT. It codes for CASSYSAVTYSGNQPQHF.